This T cell receptor (beta chain) was recorded in a study of shared clonotypes between healthy human individuals. Details on this clone: The antigen is undetermined.

It was 150 to 200 ng DNA, about 30,000 T cell genomes, that sorted-subset replicate PCRs used. Sequenced by immunoSEQ multiplex PCR; TCRdb stores in-frame clones only, minus some. Here the sample spans about 2 million clones, about 95% being singletons. The V end lost 5 bases, the J end lost 0 bases, and 18 bases lay between the germline ends. CDR1 MNHEY and CDR2 SMNVEV come from the germline V gene (reference sequence). The CDR3 totals 17 residues. The naive CD8 fraction comprised CD45RO-negative cells positively selected for CCR7 and excluded terminally differentiated effector memory CD45RA+ cells. Study results and caveats: What naive subsets generally showed was a larger estimated richness than memory subsets showed.

Sequences were obtained from naive CD8+ T cells sorted from blood. V gene TRBV27 combines with J gene TRBJ2-3, with a possible D match to TRBD2 (6 bases). This clonotype was obtained from a man between 18 and 35 years old in good health. Written as DNA, the CDR3 is TGTGCCAGCAGTCCACCGGGACTCCCTCCTAGCACAGATACGCAGTATTTT. Translation gives CASSPPGLPPSTDTQYF.